This T cell receptor (beta chain) was captured by sequencing in a study of vaccination and CD4 T cells after COVID-19. About the study: Blood was drawn a median roughly 67 days post second dose, range 14 to 241. The control cultures got either a CEFX pool, an HIV-1 Nef pool, or no peptide at all. Regarding the study as a whole: Early post-infection timepoints were not included, and relatively few convalescent patients were studied.

The treatment is: approximately 10-day PBMC culture with coronavirus spike peptide pools or control peptides (ViraFEST assay). After expanding antigen-specific T cells with peptide pools, ViraFEST sequenced their TCRs. Cultured CD4+ T-cell DNA underwent Oncomine TCR Beta short-read sequencing. One entry per CDR3 protein, called by TCRdb with MiXCR from the PCR reads. In the table there are some 15,000 distinct CDR3 sequences, roughly a third of which are singletons. With respect to this clonotype: Its specificity is unknown.

The CDR3 totals 17 residues. The germline V gene has CDR1 SNHLY and CDR2 FYNNEI. V lost 8 bases, J lost 3 bases, and 23 bases lay in between. The sample here was CD4+ T cells from blood, cultured in vitro, taken after SARS-CoV-2 vaccination. This chain links TRBV2 with TRBJ1-3, with a weak D call TRBD1 (5 bases). The clonotype comes from a human donor who had recovered from COVID-19. The CDR3 sequence is CASGRDSSPRIGNTIYF. The CDR3 nucleotides are TGTGCCAGCGGCCGGGACTCAAGTCCCCGAATTGGAAACACCATATATTTT.